The 20 T cell receptor beta chains in this list originate from one sample, sequenced in a study of blood T cell repertoires in COVID-19. The repertoire was sequenced with immunoSEQ multiplex PCR; TCRdb's copy has only in-frame clones and lacks some. This sample yields approximately 25,000 clones, of which roughly 80% are seen a single time; about 9.4% belongs to the top ten. Sequencing was carried out using peripheral blood. The source is a human donor in a cohort sampled during active COVID-19.

This clone showed up just a few times. The chain is built from TRBV7-8 and TRBJ1-1; D might be TRBD1 (6 bases). Trimming stripped 5 bases from V and 4 bases from J, with 11 bases between. CDR1 and CDR2 (germline): SGHVS, FQNEAQ. This CDR3 has 13 residues. The CDR3 protein is CASSDRTSTEAFF. The DNA for the CDR3 is TGTGCCAGCAGCGACAGGACCTCCACTGAAGCTTTCTTT.

The rearrangement joins TRBV7-9 to TRBJ2-5; 10 bases fit TRBD2. The CDR3 sequence is 16 residues long. V was clipped by 3 bases and J by 4 bases; unmatched bases: 8. Per the germline V gene, CDR1 is SEHNR and CDR2 is FQNEAQ (reference sequence). Written as DNA, the CDR3 is TGTGCCAGCAGCTTCGCAGTCGCTAGCGGGGGAGAGACCCAGTACTTC. Protein product: CASSFAVASGGETQYF.

The chain is built from TRBV5-1 and TRBJ2-1; TRBD2 matches at 8 bases. This CDR3 is built from 16 residues. Germline V gene sequence: CDR1 SGHRS, CDR2 YFSETQ. The junction had 9 bases not matched to a gene; V was cut back by 4 bases and J by 3 bases. The CDR3 protein is CASSPLAGSLYNEQFF. The DNA of the CDR3 is TGCGCCAGCAGCCCTTTAGCGGGATCTCTCTACAATGAGCAGTTCTTC.

The V call is TRBV7-2, the J call TRBJ2-2; D uncertain. This CDR3 contains 12 residues. From germline, CDR1 is SGHTA and CDR2 FQGNSA. V lost 4 bases and J lost 9, with 9 bases in between. In nucleotides, the CDR3 is TGTGCCAGCAGCTCCCTTCCCCGGGAGCTGTTTTTT. Its protein is CASSSLPRELFF.

The rearrangement links TRBV9 to TRBJ2-1, with 7 bases identical to TRBD2. Germline CDR1 reads SGDLS; CDR2 reads YYNGEE. The junction had 8 bases not matched to a gene; V was cut back by 0 bases and J by 8 bases. The CDR3 runs to 15 residues. The DNA of the CDR3 is TGTGCCAGCAGCGTAGAGGCGGGAGCGGGCGATGAGCAGTTCTTC. Its translation is CASSVEAGAGDEQFF.

This sequence joins TRBV6-5 and TRBJ1-1, with a tentative D call TRBD1 (6 bases). V shed 8 bases and J shed 6 bases, with 13 bases lying between them. The germline V gene has CDR1 MNHEY and CDR2 SVGAGI. The CDR3 is 12 residues long. CDR3 sequence: CASERGRSEAFF. In nucleotides, the CDR3 is TGTGCCAGCGAGCGGGGGCGATCTGAAGCTTTCTTT.

In its sample, this clone was seen a few times. The V gene is TRBV3-1 (or the pseudogene TRBV3-2), the J gene TRBJ2-6; the match to TRBD1 covers 10 bases. CDR1 LGHDT and CDR2 YNNKEL come from the germline V gene (reference sequence). This CDR3 is built from 17 residues. V trimming: 4 bases; J trimming: 1 base; junction bases outside the gene matches: 4. CDR3 loop: CASSPRTGGSGANVLTF. The CDR3 region has the DNA TGTGCCAGCAGCCCCAGGACAGGGGGATCTGGGGCCAACGTCCTGACTTTC.

The chain is built from TRBV28 and TRBJ1-1, with 7 bases aligning to TRBD1. Germline V gives CDR1 MDHEN, CDR2 SYDVKM. This CDR3 comprises 14 residues. After removal of 3 bases from V and 4 bases from J, the junction contained 5 bases not matched to a gene. The CDR3 DNA reads TGTGCCAGCAGTTTCAACAGGGGAAGCACTGAAGCTTTCTTT. Its protein product is CASSFNRGSTEAFF.

V is TRBV2 and J is TRBJ1-4; a weak D match, TRBD1 (6 bases). Looked up from germline, CDR1 is SNHLY and CDR2 is FYNNEI. Trimming stripped 5 bases from V and 8 bases from J, with 12 bases between. The CDR3 is made up of 13 amino acids. The CDR3 region has the DNA TGTGCCAGCAGTAGGACAGAACGGGAAAAACTGTTTTTT. Translating it yields CASSRTEREKLFF.

This clone was observed a few times. The chain uses TRBV3-1 (or the pseudogene TRBV3-2) and TRBJ1-2; the D gene is possibly TRBD1 (5 bases). The CDR3 is 12 residues long. Germline loops: CDR1 LGHDT, CDR2 YNNKEL (reference sequence). Trimming took off 8 bases at V and 4 bases at J, with 11 bases between the two ends. The DNA of the CDR3 is TGTGCCAGCGCCACTGACAGCTATGGCTACACCTTC. Translated: CASATDSYGYTF.

There are a few counts of this clone. The chain is built from TRBV6-6 and TRBJ1-2; no firm D call. From germline, CDR1 is MNHNY and CDR2 SVGAGI (reference sequence). This CDR3 is 13 amino acids long. Trimming removed 3 bases at V and 4 bases at J, with 9 bases between. CDR3 nucleotides: TGTGCCAGCAGTTATTTAGACTCCTATGGCTACACCTTC. Translation: CASSYLDSYGYTF.

The chain carries TRBV6-5 and TRBJ1-2, with 7 bases identical to TRBD1. V lost 2 bases and J lost 6; bases outside the gene matches: 6. CDR3 size: 14 residues. CDR1 is MNHEY, CDR2 SVGAGI, per germline. Here the CDR3 DNA reads TGTGCCAGCAGTTACCAGGGGGTTTGGGATGGCTACACCTTC. Translating it yields CASSYQGVWDGYTF.

CDR3 amino acids: CASKDTGKSGNTIYF. CDR3 coding DNA: TGTGCCAGCAAGGATACGGGGAAGTCTGGAAACACCATATATTTT. The V and J genes are TRBV3-1 (or the pseudogene TRBV3-2) and TRBJ1-3; D unresolved. Trimming removed 7 bases at V and 1 base at J, with 14 bases between. Germline CDR1 reads LGHDT; CDR2 reads YNNKEL (reference sequence). The CDR3 loop spans 15 amino acids.

The chain employs TRBV6-2 or TRBV6-3 and TRBJ1-2; D is unclear. V gave up 3 bases and J gave up 8 bases, with 13 bases separating them. CDR1 MNHEY and CDR2 SVGEGT come from the germline V gene. The CDR3 runs 13 residues. The CDR3 reads CASSYWEGNGYTF. CDR3 coding DNA: TGTGCCAGCAGTTATTGGGAGGGCAACGGCTACACCTTC.

This clone is labeled large. The chain carries TRBV7-8 and TRBJ2-1; 10 bases align to TRBD2. Germline V gives CDR1 SGHVS, CDR2 FQNEAQ. The CDR3 is 15 residues long. With 3 bases clipped from V and 4 bases from J, the junction kept 3 bases outside the gene matches. In DNA, the CDR3 is TGTGCCAGCAGCTTCGGACTAGCGGAATACAATGAGCAGTTCTTC. Translated, it gives CASSFGLAEYNEQFF.

The J gene is TRBJ2-1, the V gene TRBV24-1; 11 positions agree with TRBD2. This CDR3 has 16 amino acids. Germline assignment: CDR1 KGHDR and CDR2 SFDVKD. The ends lost 3 bases at V and 0 bases at J; junction bases unmatched: 0. The CDR3 DNA reads as TGTGCCACCAGTGATGGACTAGCGGGCTCCTACAATGAGCAGTTCTTC. As protein: CATSDGLAGSYNEQFF.

The chain carries TRBV18 and TRBJ2-7; the match to TRBD1 covers 8 bases. The ends lost 5 bases at V and 5 bases at J; junction bases unmatched: 8. The CDR3 length is 14 residues. Germline-derived CDR1 and CDR2 are KGHSH and LQKENI. The CDR3 is CASSSAGGQDEQYF. CDR3 sequence (DNA): TGTGCCAGCTCATCCGCAGGGGGCCAAGACGAGCAGTACTTC. Drawing the rest from reference TRBV18 and TRBJ2-7, the complete variable domain is NAGVMQNPRHLVRRRGQEARLRCSPMKGHSHVYWYRQLPEEGLKFMVYLQKENIIDESGMPKERFSAEFPKEGPSILRIQQVVRGDSAAYFCASSSAGGQDEQYFGPGTRLTVT.

The rearrangement joins TRBV24-1 to TRBJ2-3, with 10 positions matching TRBD2. V lost 1 base, J lost 6 bases, and 6 bases stayed unmatched. CDR1 is KGHDR, CDR2 SFDVKD, per germline. The length of the CDR3 is 16 residues. The CDR3, as DNA: TGTGCCACCAGTGATTTTAAGCGGGGGGGTACGGATACGCAGTATTTT. Encoded protein: CATSDFKRGGTDTQYF.

The chain links TRBV19 to TRBJ1-2; no definite D call. Trimming left V 6 bases short and J 4 bases short, with 9 bases between. Germline V gene data show CDR1 as LNHDA and CDR2 as SQIVND (reference sequence). The CDR3 runs to 12 residues. In nucleotides, the CDR3 is TGTGCCAGTAGAAAGGAGGCCTATGGCTACACCTTC. Translating gives CASRKEAYGYTF.

The chain couples TRBV9 to TRBJ2-3; a possible D gene is TRBD2 (6 bases). Germline assignment: CDR1 SGDLS and CDR2 YYNGEE. This CDR3 region has 16 residues. Trimming shortened V by 0 bases and J by 5 bases, and 16 bases separated the two germline ends. CDR3 loop: CASSVGRAGIGDTQYF. CDR3 DNA sequence: TGTGCCAGCAGCGTAGGGAGGGCAGGGATTGGAGATACGCAGTATTTT. Drawing the rest from reference TRBV9 and TRBJ2-3, the complete variable domain is DSGVTQTPKHLITATGQRVTLRCSPRSGDLSVYWYQQSLDQGLQFLIQYYNGEERAKGNILERFSAQQFPDLHSELNLSSLELGDSALYFCASSVGRAGIGDTQYFGPGTRLTVL.